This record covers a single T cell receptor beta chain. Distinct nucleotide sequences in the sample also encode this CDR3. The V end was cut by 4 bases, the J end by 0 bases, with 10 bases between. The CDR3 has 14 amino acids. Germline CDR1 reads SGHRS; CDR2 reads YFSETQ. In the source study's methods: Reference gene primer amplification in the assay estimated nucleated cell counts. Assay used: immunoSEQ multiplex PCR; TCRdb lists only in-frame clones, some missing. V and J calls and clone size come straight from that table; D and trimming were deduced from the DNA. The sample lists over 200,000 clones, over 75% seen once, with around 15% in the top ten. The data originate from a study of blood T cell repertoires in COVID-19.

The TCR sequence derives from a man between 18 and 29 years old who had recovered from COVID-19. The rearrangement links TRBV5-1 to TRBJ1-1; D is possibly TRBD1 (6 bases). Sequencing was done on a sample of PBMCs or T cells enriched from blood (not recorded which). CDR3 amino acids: CASSPGTLNTEAFF. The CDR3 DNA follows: TGCGCCAGCAGCCCAGGGACACTGAACACTGAAGCTTTCTTT.